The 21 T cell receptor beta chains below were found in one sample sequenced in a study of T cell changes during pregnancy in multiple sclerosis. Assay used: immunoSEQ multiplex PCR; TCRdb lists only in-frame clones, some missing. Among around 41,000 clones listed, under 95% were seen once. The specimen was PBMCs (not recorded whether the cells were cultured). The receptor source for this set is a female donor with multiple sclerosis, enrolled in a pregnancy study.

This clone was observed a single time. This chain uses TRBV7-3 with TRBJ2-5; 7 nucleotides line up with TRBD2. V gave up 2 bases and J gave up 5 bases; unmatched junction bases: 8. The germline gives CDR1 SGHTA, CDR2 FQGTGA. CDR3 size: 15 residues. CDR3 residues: CASSLFGLERETQYF. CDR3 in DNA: TGTGCCAGCAGCTTATTTGGACTAGAAAGGGAGACCCAGTACTTC.

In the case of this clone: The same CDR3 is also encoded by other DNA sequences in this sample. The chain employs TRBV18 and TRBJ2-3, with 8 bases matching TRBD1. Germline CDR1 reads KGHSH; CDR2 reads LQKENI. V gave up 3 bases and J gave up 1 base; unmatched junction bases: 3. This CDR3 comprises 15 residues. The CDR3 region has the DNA TGTGCCAGCTCACCGGGACAGGTTGGCACAGATACGCAGTATTTT. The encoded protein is CASSPGQVGTDTQYF.

DNA for the CDR3: TGTGCCAGCAGTTATTACAGGGGTCTGGAGACCCAGTACTTC. It specifies CASSYYRGLETQYF. V is TRBV6-6 and J is TRBJ2-5; 7 bases map to TRBD1. J lost 5 bases, V lost 3 bases, and 6 bases had no gene match. This CDR3 region has 14 residues. The germline V gene has CDR1 MNHNY and CDR2 SVGAGI (reference sequence).

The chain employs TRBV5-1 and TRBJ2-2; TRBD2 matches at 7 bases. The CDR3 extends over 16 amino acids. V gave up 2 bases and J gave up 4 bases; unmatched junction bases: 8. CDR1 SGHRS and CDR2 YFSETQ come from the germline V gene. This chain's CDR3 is CASSLSLADITGELFF. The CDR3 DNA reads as TGCGCCAGCAGCTTAAGTCTAGCGGACATCACCGGGGAGCTGTTTTTT.

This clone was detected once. The CDR3 spells CASRTLTEYNEKLFF. The CDR3, as DNA: TGTGCCAGTCGAACGCTGACAGAATATAATGAAAAACTGTTTTTT. The chain links TRBV2 to TRBJ1-4, with a tentative D call TRBD1 (5 bases). The CDR3 length is 15 residues. Germline V gene data show CDR1 as SNHLY and CDR2 as FYNNEI. V dropped 9 bases and J dropped 4 bases, with 18 bases sitting between them.

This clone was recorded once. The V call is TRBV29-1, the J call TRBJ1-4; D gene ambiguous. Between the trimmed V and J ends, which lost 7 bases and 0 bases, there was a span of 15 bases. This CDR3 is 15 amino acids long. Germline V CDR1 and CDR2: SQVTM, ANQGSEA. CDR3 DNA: TGCAGCGCCCTGACGGAGCCTACAACTAATGAAAAACTGTTTTTT. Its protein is CSALTEPTTNEKLFF. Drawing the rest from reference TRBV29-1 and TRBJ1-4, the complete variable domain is SAVISQKPSRDICQRGTSLTIQCQVDSQVTMMFWYRQQPGQSLTLIATANQGSEATYESGFVIDKFPISRPNLTFSTLTVSNMSPEDSSIYLCSALTEPTTNEKLFFGSGTQLSVL.

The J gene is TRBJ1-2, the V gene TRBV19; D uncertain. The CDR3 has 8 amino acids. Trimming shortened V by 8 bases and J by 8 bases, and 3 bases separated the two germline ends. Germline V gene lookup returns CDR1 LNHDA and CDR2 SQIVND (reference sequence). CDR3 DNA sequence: TGTGCCAGTCCGGGCTACACCTTC. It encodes CASPGYTF.

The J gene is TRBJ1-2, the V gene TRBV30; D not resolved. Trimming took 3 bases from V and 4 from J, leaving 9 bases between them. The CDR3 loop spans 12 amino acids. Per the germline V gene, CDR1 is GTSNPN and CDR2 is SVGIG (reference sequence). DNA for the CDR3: TGTGCCTGGAGCGGGTCGGGCTATGGCTACACCTTC. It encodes CAWSGSGYGYTF.

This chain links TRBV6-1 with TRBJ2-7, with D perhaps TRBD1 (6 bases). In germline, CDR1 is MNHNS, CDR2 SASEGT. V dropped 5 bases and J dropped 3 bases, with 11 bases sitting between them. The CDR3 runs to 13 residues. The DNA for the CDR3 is TGTGCCAGCAGTACAACAGGGAACTACGAGCAGTACTTC. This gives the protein CASSTTGNYEQYF.

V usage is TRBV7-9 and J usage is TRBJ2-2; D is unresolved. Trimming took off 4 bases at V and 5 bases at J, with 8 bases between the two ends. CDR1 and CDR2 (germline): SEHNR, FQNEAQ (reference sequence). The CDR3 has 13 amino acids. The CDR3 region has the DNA TGTGCCAGCAGCTGGTCCGGAACCGGGGAGCTGTTTTTT. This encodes CASSWSGTGELFF.

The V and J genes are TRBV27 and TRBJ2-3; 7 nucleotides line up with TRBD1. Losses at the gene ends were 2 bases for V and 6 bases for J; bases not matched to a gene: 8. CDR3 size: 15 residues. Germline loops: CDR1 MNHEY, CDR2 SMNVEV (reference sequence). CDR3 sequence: CASSLEGAQPDTQYF. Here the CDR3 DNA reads TGTGCCAGCAGTTTAGAGGGGGCCCAACCCGATACGCAGTATTTT.

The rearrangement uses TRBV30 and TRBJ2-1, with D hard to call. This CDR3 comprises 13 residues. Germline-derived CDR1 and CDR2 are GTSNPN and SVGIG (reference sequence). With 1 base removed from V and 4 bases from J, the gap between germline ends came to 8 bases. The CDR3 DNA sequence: TGTGCCTGGAGTGCTGTTTCATACAATGAGCAGTTCTTC. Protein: CAWSAVSYNEQFF.

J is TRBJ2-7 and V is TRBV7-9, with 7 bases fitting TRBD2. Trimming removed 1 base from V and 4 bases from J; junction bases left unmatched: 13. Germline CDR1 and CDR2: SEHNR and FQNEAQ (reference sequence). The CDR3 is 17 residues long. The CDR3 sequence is CASSLGPWGGGLYEQYF. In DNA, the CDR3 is TGTGCCAGCAGCTTAGGCCCCTGGGGCGGGGGATTATACGAGCAGTACTTC. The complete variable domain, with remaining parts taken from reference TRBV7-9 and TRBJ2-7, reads DTGVSQNPRHKITKRGQNVTFRCDPISEHNRLYWYRQTLGQGPEFLTYFQNEAQLEKSRLLSDRFSAERPKGSFSTLEIQRTEQGDSAMYLCASSLGPWGGGLYEQYFGPGTRLTVT.

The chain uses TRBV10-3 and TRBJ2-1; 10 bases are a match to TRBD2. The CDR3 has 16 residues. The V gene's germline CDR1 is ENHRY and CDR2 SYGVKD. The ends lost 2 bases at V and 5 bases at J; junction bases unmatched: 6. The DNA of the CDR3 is TGTGCCATCAGTGAGCTGCTAGCGGGAGAGAACAATGAGCAGTTCTTC. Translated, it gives CAISELLAGENNEQFF.

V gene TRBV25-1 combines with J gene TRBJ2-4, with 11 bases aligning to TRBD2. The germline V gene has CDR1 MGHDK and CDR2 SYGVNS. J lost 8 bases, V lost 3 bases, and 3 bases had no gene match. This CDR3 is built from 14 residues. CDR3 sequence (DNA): TGTGCCAGCAGTGATGGGACTAGCGGCTACATTCAGTACTTC. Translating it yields CASSDGTSGYIQYF.

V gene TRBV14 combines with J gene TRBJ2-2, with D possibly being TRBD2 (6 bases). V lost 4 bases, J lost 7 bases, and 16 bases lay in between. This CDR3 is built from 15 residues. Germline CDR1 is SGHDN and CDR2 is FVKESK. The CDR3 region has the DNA TGTGCCAGCAGCCCCACCATACTAGCTGTCGGGGAGCTGTTTTTT. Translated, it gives CASSPTILAVGELFF.

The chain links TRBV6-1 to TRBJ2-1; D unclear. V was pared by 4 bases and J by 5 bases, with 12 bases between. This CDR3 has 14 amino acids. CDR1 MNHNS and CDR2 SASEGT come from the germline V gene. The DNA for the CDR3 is TGTGCCAGCAGTGGGACCTACAGTGACAATGAGCAGTTCTTC. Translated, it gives CASSGTYSDNEQFF.

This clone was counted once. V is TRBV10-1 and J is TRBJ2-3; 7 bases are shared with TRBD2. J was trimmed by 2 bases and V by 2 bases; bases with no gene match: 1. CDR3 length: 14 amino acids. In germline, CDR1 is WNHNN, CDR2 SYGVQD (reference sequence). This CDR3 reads CASSEGTNTDTQYF. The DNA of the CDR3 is TGCGCCAGCAGTGAGGGGACTAACACAGATACGCAGTATTTT.

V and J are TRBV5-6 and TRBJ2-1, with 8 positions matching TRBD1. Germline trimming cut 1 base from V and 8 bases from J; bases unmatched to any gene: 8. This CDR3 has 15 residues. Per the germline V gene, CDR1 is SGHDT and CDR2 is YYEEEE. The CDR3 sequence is CASSLLLDRVDEQFF. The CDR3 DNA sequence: TGTGCCAGCAGCTTGTTACTGGACAGGGTCGATGAGCAGTTCTTC.

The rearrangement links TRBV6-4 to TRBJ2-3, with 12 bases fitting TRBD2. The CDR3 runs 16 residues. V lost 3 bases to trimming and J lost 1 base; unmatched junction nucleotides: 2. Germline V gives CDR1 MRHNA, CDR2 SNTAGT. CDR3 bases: TGTGCCAGCAGTGAAGCTAGCGGGAGGGGCACAGATACGCAGTATTTT. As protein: CASSEASGRGTDTQYF.

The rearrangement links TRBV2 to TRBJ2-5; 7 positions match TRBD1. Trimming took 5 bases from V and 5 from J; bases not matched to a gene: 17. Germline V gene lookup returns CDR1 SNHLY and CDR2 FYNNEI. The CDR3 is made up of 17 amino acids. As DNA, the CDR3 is TGTGCCAGCAGTCTACGGACAGGCGAACGGCGTTACGAGACCCAGTACTTC. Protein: CASSLRTGERRYETQYF.